These 20 T cell receptor beta chains were all obtained from the same sample, sequenced in a study of blood T cell repertoires in COVID-19. Sequenced by immunoSEQ multiplex PCR; TCRdb stores in-frame clones only, minus some. The sample lists about 280,000 clones, around 90% seen once, with around 2.8% in the top ten. Sample: PBMCs or T cells enriched from blood (not recorded which). All receptors derive from a man aged 40-50 years who had been exposed to COVID-19.

The chain combines TRBV30 with TRBJ1-2; TRBD1 might be the D (5 bases). The germline V gene encodes CDR1 GTSNPN and CDR2 SVGIG (reference sequence). Trimming removed 7 bases at V and 1 base at J, with 16 bases between. The CDR3 length is 14 residues. In DNA form, the CDR3 reads TGTGCCTCCTACCGAGCGGGACTTAACTATGGCTACACCTTC. Translated: CASYRAGLNYGYTF.

The chain employs TRBV30 and TRBJ1-2; tentative D call: TRBD1 (5 bases). The V end was cut by 1 base, the J end by 4 bases, with 10 bases between. Germline loops: CDR1 GTSNPN, CDR2 SVGIG (reference sequence). There are 13 residues in the CDR3. In DNA form, the CDR3 reads TGTGCCTGGAGTGCCGGGACTGGCTATGGCTACACCTTC. It is translated as CAWSAGTGYGYTF. Filled out from reference TRBV30 and TRBJ1-2, the complete variable domain reads SQTIHQWPATLVQPVGSPLSLECTVEGTSNPNLYWYRQAAGRGLQLLFYSVGIGQISSEVPQNLSASRPQDRQFILSSKKLLLSDSGFYLCAWSAGTGYGYTFGSGTRLTVV.

This chain connects TRBV6-5 to TRBJ1-2; D may be TRBD1 (6 bases). CDR3 length: 15 amino acids. The germline CDR1 and CDR2 sequences are MNHEY and SVGAGI. The V gene lost 6 bases and the J gene lost 3 bases, with 17 bases spanning the gap. CDR3 amino acids: CASSRIRGSHYGYTF. The CDR3 DNA sequence: TGTGCCAGCAGCCGTATTAGGGGGTCTCACTATGGCTACACCTTC.

The chain combines TRBV30 with TRBJ1-1; 8 bases map to TRBD1. The V and J ends lost 2 bases and 5 bases, in that order; junction bases with no gene match: 4. The germline CDR1 and CDR2 sequences are GTSNPN and SVGIG (reference sequence). The length of the CDR3 is 13 residues. This CDR3 reads CAWSTGGKTEAFF. The CDR3 coding sequence is TGTGCCTGGAGTACAGGGGGAAAGACTGAAGCTTTCTTT.

This sequence joins TRBV7-9 and TRBJ1-4; D possibly corresponds to TRBD1 (6 bases). The ends were cut back, 7 bases at V and 7 bases at J, with 16 bases in the middle. Germline V lookup: CDR1 SEHNR, CDR2 FQNEAQ (reference sequence). The CDR3 sequence is 14 residues long. The CDR3 sequence: CASTDRDKSEKLFF. CDR3 nucleotide sequence: TGTGCCAGCACCGACCGGGACAAAAGTGAAAAACTGTTTTTT.

The chain is built from TRBV9 and TRBJ2-7; TRBD2 matches at 10 bases. Germline CDR1 SGDLS, CDR2 YYNGEE. The CDR3 is made up of 16 amino acids. V lost 3 bases and J lost 3; bases outside the gene matches: 9. The CDR3 nucleotides are TGTGCCAGCAGCGCACCCTCCGGGACTAGCGTCTACGAGCAGTACTTC. Amino acid sequence: CASSAPSGTSVYEQYF.

V usage is TRBV5-1 and J usage is TRBJ2-5, with TRBD2 matching 7 bases. The junction had 12 bases not matched to a gene; V was cut back by 5 bases and J by 5 bases. Germline CDR1 and CDR2: SGHRS and YFSETQ. This CDR3 is 15 amino acids long. CDR3 in amino acids: CASRSLAGAQETQYF. In DNA, the CDR3 is TGCGCCAGCAGGAGTCTGGCGGGAGCTCAGGAGACCCAGTACTTC. The full variable domain, its missing parts supplied by reference TRBV5-1 and TRBJ2-5, is KAGVTQTPRYLIKTRGQQVTLSCSPISGHRSVSWYQQTPGQGLQFLFEYFSETQRNKGNFPGRFSGRQFSNSRSEMNVSTLELGDSALYLCASRSLAGAQETQYFGPGTRLLVL.

This clone occurred once. The V gene is TRBV5-1, the J gene TRBJ2-2; a weak D match, TRBD1 (5 bases). Per germline, CDR1 SGHRS and CDR2 YFSETQ. Trimming cost V 3 bases and J 5 bases, with 11 bases left between them. The CDR3 has 14 amino acids. As DNA, the CDR3 is TGCGCCAGCAGCTCCCTTGACAGTACCGGGGAGCTGTTTTTT. Translated, it gives CASSSLDSTGELFF.

The chain uses TRBV3-1 (or the pseudogene TRBV3-2) and TRBJ2-2, with 10 bases identical to TRBD2. With 1 base clipped from V and 3 bases from J, the junction kept 2 bases outside the gene matches. The CDR3 runs 16 residues. Germline values: CDR1 LGHDT, CDR2 YNNKEL (reference sequence). The CDR3 loop reads CASSQASGGYTGELFF. CDR3 DNA sequence: TGTGCCAGCAGCCAAGCTAGCGGGGGATACACCGGGGAGCTGTTTTTT.

CDR3 sequence: CALNRGQRGYTF. The CDR3 DNA reads TGTGCCTTGAACAGGGGGCAGCGGGGCTACACCTTC. The V and J genes are TRBV30 and TRBJ1-2; 9 bases are shared with TRBD1. This CDR3 has 12 amino acids. With V trimmed by 7 bases and J by 8 bases, 8 bases remained unmatched. Germline V lookup: CDR1 GTSNPN, CDR2 SVGIG (reference sequence). Full variable domain (rest looked up from reference TRBV30 and TRBJ1-2): SQTIHQWPATLVQPVGSPLSLECTVEGTSNPNLYWYRQAAGRGLQLLFYSVGIGQISSEVPQNLSASRPQDRQFILSSKKLLLSDSGFYLCALNRGQRGYTFGSGTRLTVV.

The genes are TRBV27 and TRBJ2-7; D is possibly TRBD1 (6 bases). The CDR3 has 13 residues. The germline V gene encodes CDR1 MNHEY and CDR2 SMNVEV (reference sequence). V was clipped by 2 bases and J by 4 bases, with 9 bases between them. CDR3 nucleotides: TGTGCCAGCAGTTTAGGGGGCGATTACGAGCAGTACTTC. Its translation: CASSLGGDYEQYF.

This chain links TRBV5-4 with TRBJ2-2, with 8 bases identical to TRBD2. CDR1 and CDR2 (germline): SGHNT, YYREEE (reference sequence). This CDR3 comprises 14 residues. Germline trimming cut 0 bases from V and 7 bases from J; bases unmatched to any gene: 2. CDR3 nucleotides: TGTGCCAGCAGCTTGGAGCGGGAGTTCGGGGAGCTGTTTTTT. As protein: CASSLEREFGELFF. Supplemented by reference TRBV5-4 and TRBJ2-2, the full variable domain reads ETGVTQSPTHLIKTRGQQVTLRCSSQSGHNTVSWYQQALGQGPQFIFQYYREEENGRGNFPPRFSGLQFPNYSSELNVNALELDDSALYLCASSLEREFGELFFGEGSRLTVL.

This clone turned up a few times. The chain is built from TRBV19 and TRBJ1-1, with D unclear. The V gene lost 0 bases and the J gene lost 7 bases, with 15 bases spanning the gap. Germline V gene data show CDR1 as LNHDA and CDR2 as SQIVND (reference sequence). The CDR3 is made up of 15 amino acids. In DNA, the CDR3 is TGTGCCAGTAGTATAGATCTATCTTCGGGGAATGAAGCTTTCTTT. Amino acid sequence: CASSIDLSSGNEAFF.

This clone was observed a single time. This sequence joins TRBV28 and TRBJ1-3; 9 nucleotides align to TRBD1. The CDR3 is 17 residues long. After removal of 6 bases from V and 7 bases from J, the junction contained 16 bases not matched to a gene. Germline CDR1 and CDR2: MDHEN and SYDVKM. CDR3 sequence: CASRGPGTGQIRNTIYF. CDR3 DNA sequence: TGTGCCAGCAGGGGCCCAGGGACAGGGCAGATTAGGAACACCATATATTTT.

This clone is a singleton in its sample. V and J are TRBV2 and TRBJ2-2; D is perhaps TRBD1 (5 bases). The length of the CDR3 is 14 residues. Per germline, CDR1 SNHLY and CDR2 FYNNEI. V was cut by 6 bases and J by 4 bases, with 12 bases left in between. CDR3 sequence: CASSAGILTGELFF. CDR3 in DNA: TGTGCCAGCAGCGCAGGGATCCTCACCGGGGAGCTGTTTTTT.

V usage is TRBV14 and J usage is TRBJ1-4, with 9 bases that match TRBD1. V was clipped by 4 bases and J by 3 bases; unmatched bases: 12. This CDR3 is built from 18 residues. From germline, CDR1 is SGHDN and CDR2 FVKESK. The CDR3 DNA sequence: TGTGCCAGCAGCCGTAACCCGGGACAGGGAACCTCTAATGAAAAACTGTTTTTT. This codes for CASSRNPGQGTSNEKLFF. Filled out from reference TRBV14 and TRBJ1-4, the complete variable domain reads EAGVTQFPSHSVIEKGQTVTLRCDPISGHDNLYWYRRVMGKEIKFLLHFVKESKQDESGMPNNRFLAERTGGTYSTLKVQPAELEDSGVYFCASSRNPGQGTSNEKLFFGSGTQLSVL.

V and J are TRBV19 and TRBJ2-5; possibly TRBD1 for D (6 bases). CDR1 and CDR2 (germline): LNHDA, SQIVND (reference sequence). The CDR3 length is 16 residues. V lost 3 bases, J lost 2 bases, and 16 bases lay in between. The CDR3 loop is CASSIRGERRQETQYF. The CDR3 coding sequence is TGTGCCAGTAGTATCAGGGGCGAAAGAAGACAAGAGACCCAGTACTTC.

This clone has just one count. The chain uses TRBV24-1 and TRBJ2-3, with 9 bases that match TRBD1. V trimming: 5 bases; J trimming: 3 bases; junction bases outside the gene matches: 8. The germline V gene has CDR1 KGHDR and CDR2 SFDVKD. The CDR3 spans 16 residues. The CDR3 DNA follows: TGTGCCACCAGTGTCCTGGGAGGGACAGGGACAGATACGCAGTATTTT. As protein: CATSVLGGTGTDTQYF.

This rearrangement joins TRBV7-2 to TRBJ2-7, with 10 bases lining up with TRBD1. The CDR3 is 17 amino acids. The germline V gene has CDR1 SGHTA and CDR2 FQGNSA. J gave up 1 base and V 5 bases, and 11 bases lay outside the gene matches. In DNA, the CDR3 is TGTGCCAGCAGCCCCCCTAACGGGGGACAGGGGTCCTACGAGCAGTACTTC. Its protein is CASSPPNGGQGSYEQYF.

This clone came up many times. The chain employs TRBV28 and TRBJ1-5, with D perhaps TRBD1 (6 bases). CDR3 length: 12 amino acids. V was pared by 5 bases and J by 7 bases, with 9 bases between. CDR1 is MDHEN and CDR2 is SYDVKM in the germline V gene. CDR3: CASSQGLQPQHF. For the CDR3, the DNA is TGTGCCAGCAGTCAGGGGTTACAGCCCCAGCATTTT.